This T cell receptor beta chain was sequenced during a study of molecular identifiers for immune sequencing clone quantification. Germline CDR1 is MNHEY and CDR2 is SVGAGI. The CDR3 extends over 17 amino acids. Trimming cost V 6 bases and J 5 bases, with 23 bases left between them. Worth noting for this clonotype: Antigen: not known.

TCRdb reanalysed the PCR reads using MiXCR and keeps one entry per CDR3 protein. The table includes roughly 320,000 distinct CDR3 sequences, 24% detected once. Study-wide points: Molecules of identical TCR sharing a barcode could underestimate highly expanded clone sizes. The share of molecules held by clones above 20 RNA copies was over 97% in effector cells and under 1% in naive cells. Jurkat TCR RNA that was spiked in from one cell was reportedly detectable among 950,000 to 1,000,000 naive cells.

The material sequenced was naive CD8+ T cells from blood, with Jurkat cell RNA spiked in. Subset indicated: FACS-sorted CD8+CD4-CCR7+CD45RA+ naive T cells. The rearrangement joins TRBV6-5 to TRBJ1-3, with no clear D. The sequence was obtained from a human donor in good health. Some libraries in this study had Jurkat cell RNA spiked in. The CDR3 here is CASRYHSGVFGRNTIYF. The CDR3, as DNA: TGTGCCAGCAGGTACCACTCGGGCGTGTTCGGCCGAAACACCATATATTTT.